A single sample is the source of the 27 T cell receptor beta chains below, sequenced in a study of T-cell reconstitution after alpha-beta-depleted transplantation in children. Unique molecular identifiers featured in how the TCRbeta library was prepared. TCRdb called the PCR reads again in MiXCR, with one record for every CDR3 protein. The table records fewer than 700,000 distinct CDR3 sequences, approximately 13% of them present only once. The sequencing used PBMCs, mostly from graft donor cells, collected 360 days after TCRalphabeta/CD19-depleted stem cell transplant. The receptor source for this set is a male patient aged 5 to 17 who had a stem cell transplant for acute myeloid leukemia, so the T cells may come from the graft donor.

This clonotype was found a few times. This chain links TRBV20-1 with TRBJ2-5, with TRBD1 matching over 9 bases. The length of the CDR3 is 13 residues. The J segment lost 5 bases and the V segment lost 6 bases, leaving 7 bases of the junction unmatched. Germline CDR1 reads DFQATT; CDR2 reads SNEGSKA (reference sequence). CDR3 protein: CSAIQGARETQYF. Here the CDR3 DNA reads TGCAGTGCAATACAGGGGGCTCGGGAGACCCAGTACTTC.

This clonotype has at least ten counts. The chain uses TRBV7-3 and TRBJ2-1, with TRBD2 identical over 7 bases. The CDR3 contains 15 residues. Germline V gene sequence: CDR1 SGHTA, CDR2 FQGTGA. The J segment lost 6 bases and the V segment lost 5 bases, leaving 10 bases of the junction unmatched. The CDR3 reads CASSKTGTNLNEQFF. The CDR3 region has the DNA TGTGCCAGCAGCAAGACCGGGACTAACCTCAATGAGCAGTTCTTC.

V gene TRBV9 combines with J gene TRBJ2-2, with 7 bases lining up with TRBD2. This CDR3 comprises 17 residues. J was trimmed by 1 base and V by 0 bases; bases with no gene match: 6. Germline CDR1 is SGDLS and CDR2 is YYNGEE. CDR3 nucleotide sequence: TGTGCCAGCAGCGTAGCTCCTAGCGGAGGGAACACCGGGGAGCTGTTTTTT. It yields the protein CASSVAPSGGNTGELFF.

This clonotype appeared a few times. The chain employs TRBV4-2 and TRBJ2-7; D remains ambiguous. V gave up 0 bases and J gave up 2 bases, with 8 bases separating them. The CDR3 totals 14 residues. Germline values: CDR1 LGHNA, CDR2 YNFKEQ. The CDR3: CASSQEEWTYEQYF. As DNA, the CDR3 is TGTGCCAGCAGCCAAGAAGAGTGGACCTACGAGCAGTACTTC.

This chain connects TRBV19 to TRBJ2-2, with TRBD1 matching 7 bases. The length of the CDR3 is 15 residues. Per the germline V gene, CDR1 is LNHDA and CDR2 is SQIVND (reference sequence). Trimming took 5 bases from V and 4 from J; bases not matched to a gene: 7. The CDR3 protein is CASSPVAGGTGELFF. Here the CDR3 DNA reads TGTGCCAGTAGTCCCGTGGCAGGGGGCACCGGGGAGCTGTTTTTT.

This chain joins TRBV4-3 and TRBJ1-4, with D possibly TRBD1 on 5 matching bases. This CDR3 comprises 13 residues. The germline V and J ends were trimmed by 8 bases and 4 bases, with 11 bases remaining between them. The germline CDR1 and CDR2 sequences are LGHNA and YSLEER. The DNA for the CDR3 is TGCGCCAGCGGGTGGGGGAATAATGAAAAACTGTTTTTT. Translation: CASGWGNNEKLFF.

This clonotype was recorded once. V is TRBV30 and J is TRBJ1-5; weak D call: TRBD1 (5 bases). The CDR3 contains 15 residues. From germline, CDR1 is GTSNPN and CDR2 SVGIG (reference sequence). V shed 2 bases and J shed 1 base, with 12 bases lying between them. The CDR3 here is CAWSPTVESNQPQHF. CDR3 bases: TGTGCCTGGAGTCCGACAGTTGAGAGCAATCAGCCCCAGCATTTT.

At least ten counts were recorded for this clonotype. The CDR3 sequence is CASSQGRAGDYEQYF. CDR3 sequence (DNA): TGTGCCAGCAGCCAAGGGAGGGCCGGTGACTACGAGCAGTACTTC. V and J are TRBV12-3 or TRBV12-4 and TRBJ2-7; TRBD2 aligns across 7 bases. The CDR3 is made up of 15 amino acids. Trimming took 6 bases from V and 3 from J; bases not matched to a gene: 11.

This clonotype has more than one count but fewer than ten. The chain links TRBV20-1 to TRBJ2-1; D call uncertain. V lost 5 bases and J 3 bases, leaving 11 bases between the germline ends. Germline CDR1 reads DFQATT; CDR2 reads SNEGSKA (reference sequence). The CDR3 totals 13 residues. The DNA of the CDR3 is TGCAGTGCTCCGTCGGGCTTCTACAATGAGCAGTTCTTC. Its translation is CSAPSGFYNEQFF.

This clonotype was seen only a few times. V and J are TRBV20-1 and TRBJ1-4; no definite D call. There are 13 residues in the CDR3. V was clipped by 6 bases and J by 8 bases, with 16 bases between them. In germline, CDR1 is DFQATT, CDR2 SNEGSKA (reference sequence). CDR3 nucleotide sequence: TGCAGTGCCCCGGGAGGGCCCAGGGAAAAACTGTTTTTT. As protein: CSAPGGPREKLFF.

This clonotype was seen only a few times. The chain carries TRBV7-2 and TRBJ2-1, with TRBD2 matching over 8 bases. The CDR3 contains 15 residues. The germline V gene has CDR1 SGHTA and CDR2 FQGNSA. V shed 1 base, J shed 9 bases, and the junction held 8 bases outside the gene matches. The CDR3 DNA reads TGTGCCAGCAGCTTAGATAGGGGACTAGTGAGTGAGCAGTTCTTC. Protein: CASSLDRGLVSEQFF. Using reference TRBV7-2 and TRBJ2-1 for the parts outside the CDR3, the full variable domain is GAGVSQSPSNKVTEKGKDVELRCDPISGHTALYWYRQSLGQGLEFLIYFQGNSAPDKSGLPSDRFSAERTGGSVSTLTIQRTQQEDSAVYLCASSLDRGLVSEQFFGPGTRLTVL.

This clonotype has only a few counts. The junction departs from germline at one end; a sequencing error may be responsible. The rearrangement joins TRBV5-1 to TRBJ2-3; D unclear. In germline, CDR1 is SGHRS, CDR2 YFSETQ. This CDR3 is 13 amino acids long. The CDR3 protein is CASSNRPTDTQYF. CDR3 in DNA: TGCGCCAGCAGCAATCGCCCCACAGATACACAGTATTTT.

This clonotype was seen only a few times. V usage is TRBV15 and J usage is TRBJ2-7; no clear D gene. Germline V gives CDR1 LNHNV, CDR2 YYDKDF (reference sequence). V dropped 0 bases and J dropped 3 bases, with 12 bases sitting between them. The CDR3 extends over 15 amino acids. This chain's CDR3 is CATSRDVGQYYEQYF. CDR3 DNA sequence: TGTGCCACCAGCAGAGATGTAGGGCAGTACTACGAGCAGTACTTC.

The gene calls are TRBV7-2 and TRBJ2-1; D perhaps matches TRBD1 (5 bases). From germline, CDR1 is SGHTA and CDR2 FQGNSA. This CDR3 spans 17 amino acids. Trimming shortened V by 3 bases and J by 8 bases, and 23 bases separated the two germline ends. CDR3: CASSLRRAESRRDEQFF. DNA of the CDR3: TGTGCCAGCAGCTTGCGTAGGGCGGAGTCTCGCAGGGATGAGCAGTTCTTC.

This clonotype was seen a few times. The chain combines TRBV4-3 with TRBJ2-5; 9 nucleotides line up with TRBD2. The CDR3 consists of 17 residues. Germline lookup yields CDR1 LGHNA and CDR2 YSLEER. V was clipped by 0 bases and J by 5 bases; unmatched bases: 10. The CDR3 DNA is TGCGCCAGCAGCCAAGATCACGAAGCGGGAGGTAGGGAGACCCAGTACTTC. Translating gives CASSQDHEAGGRETQYF.

This clonotype was observed at least ten times. This rearrangement joins TRBV29-1 to TRBJ2-7; unclear D gene. The CDR3 extends over 12 amino acids. V lost 4 bases and J 3 bases, leaving 10 bases between the germline ends. Germline CDR1 reads SQVTM; CDR2 reads ANQGSEA. The CDR3 sequence: CSVGGMSYEQYF. As DNA, the CDR3 is TGCAGCGTTGGGGGAATGAGCTACGAGCAGTACTTC.

CDR3 in amino acids: CASSLRQGDYGYTF. As DNA, the CDR3 is TGTGCCAGCAGCTTACGGCAGGGGGATTATGGCTACACCTTC. The J gene is TRBJ1-2, the V gene TRBV7-9, with TRBD1 identical over 7 bases. This CDR3 comprises 14 residues. V gave up 2 bases and J gave up 5 bases; unmatched junction bases: 5. Germline CDR1 SEHNR, CDR2 FQNEAQ (reference sequence).

Many counts were recorded for this clonotype. The chain uses TRBV20-1 and TRBJ2-2; TRBD2 is a possible D gene (5 bases). The germline V and J ends were trimmed by 2 bases and 4 bases, with 14 bases remaining between them. The CDR3 is 15 amino acids. The germline V gene has CDR1 DFQATT and CDR2 SNEGSKA (reference sequence). The CDR3 loop is CSARCPSGSTGELFF. CDR3 DNA: TGCAGTGCTAGATGCCCATCGGGGTCCACCGGGGAGCTGTTTTTT.

Many counts were recorded for this clonotype. The chain combines TRBV7-2 with TRBJ2-3, with D unresolved. The germline V gene encodes CDR1 SGHTA and CDR2 FQGNSA. The CDR3 contains 16 residues. V was pared by 1 base and J by 0 bases, with 11 bases between. The CDR3 DNA is TGTGCCAGCAGCTTAGTTGGCGGTGCTAGCACAGATACGCAGTATTTT. Encoded protein: CASSLVGGASTDTQYF.

This clonotype has only a few counts. The chain combines TRBV13 with TRBJ1-1; TRBD1 agrees at 7 bases. Germline-derived CDR1 and CDR2 are PRHDT and FYEKMQ (reference sequence). The length of the CDR3 is 15 residues. V dropped 2 bases and J dropped 4; count of bases not matched to a gene: 7. CDR3 amino acids: CASSLFGTASTEAFF. The CDR3 DNA is TGTGCCAGCAGCTTATTTGGGACAGCAAGCACTGAAGCTTTCTTT.

The rearrangement joins TRBV29-1 to TRBJ2-7, with a weak D call TRBD2 (5 bases). CDR1 and CDR2 from the germline V gene are SQVTM and ANQGSEA. The CDR3 has 12 amino acids. Trimming stripped 3 bases from V and 3 bases from J, with 9 bases between. DNA for the CDR3: TGCAGCGTTGAGGAGGTCGGCTACGAGCAGTACTTC. Amino acid sequence: CSVEEVGYEQYF.

This clonotype was counted many times. The CDR3 reads CSVEGIVPGLEFGEQFF. CDR3 coding DNA: TGCAGCGTTGAAGGTATAGTCCCGGGACTAGAATTTGGTGAGCAGTTCTTC. This chain uses TRBV29-1 with TRBJ2-1; 8 bases align to TRBD2. Germline-derived CDR1 and CDR2 are SQVTM and ANQGSEA. The length of the CDR3 is 17 residues. V lost 1 base and J lost 9; bases outside the gene matches: 17.

This clonotype was seen a handful of times. This sequence joins TRBV28 and TRBJ2-1; TRBD2 matches 12 bases. There are 17 residues in the CDR3. Germline CDR1 MDHEN, CDR2 SYDVKM. V lost 3 bases and J lost 3; bases outside the gene matches: 6. The CDR3 sequence: CASSLSGLAGNYNEQFF. CDR3 in DNA: TGTGCCAGCAGTTTGTCCGGACTAGCGGGGAACTACAATGAGCAGTTCTTC.

In its sample, this clonotype was seen a few times. J is TRBJ2-1 and V is TRBV6-2 or TRBV6-3; D not certain. Germline V lookup: CDR1 MNHEY, CDR2 SVGEGT. The V end lost 0 bases, the J end lost 4 bases, and 13 bases lay between the germline ends. The CDR3 contains 16 residues. CDR3 in amino acids: CASSYSAPPPYNEQFF. Written as DNA, the CDR3 is TGTGCCAGCAGTTACTCGGCCCCGCCCCCTTACAATGAGCAGTTCTTC.

This sequence joins TRBV25-1 and TRBJ1-1; no firm D call. This CDR3 is built from 13 residues. Germline V gene lookup returns CDR1 MGHDK and CDR2 SYGVNS. V lost 1 base and J lost 4, with 7 bases in between. This chain's CDR3 is CASSESWGTEAFF. The CDR3 DNA follows: TGTGCCAGCAGTGAATCTTGGGGCACTGAAGCTTTCTTT.

The rearrangement links TRBV20-1 to TRBJ2-1; tentatively, D is TRBD2 (6 bases). There are 14 residues in the CDR3. CDR1 is DFQATT and CDR2 is SNEGSKA in the germline V gene (reference sequence). V lost 3 bases and J 6 bases, leaving 15 bases between the germline ends. CDR3 sequence reads: CSASKPGVPNEQFF. The DNA of the CDR3 is TGCAGTGCTAGTAAGCCGGGAGTTCCCAATGAGCAGTTCTTC.

This clonotype appeared a few times. The chain is built from TRBV6-1 and TRBJ1-4, with a weak D call TRBD1 (5 bases). Germline CDR1 MNHNS, CDR2 SASEGT. V lost 8 bases, J lost 2 bases, and 18 bases lay in between. There are 16 residues in the CDR3. The CDR3 loop reads CASGTRDPGTNEKLFF. CDR3 bases: TGTGCCAGCGGAACCCGGGACCCCGGGACTAATGAAAAACTGTTTTTT.